This T cell receptor beta chain was captured by sequencing in a study of response to subunit inactivated influenza vaccine. Per the germline V gene, CDR1 is SGHDT and CDR2 is YYEEEE. The CDR3 extends over 11 amino acids. V lost 10 bases and J 6 bases, leaving 14 bases between the germline ends. Findings and caveats of the study: Each seasonal flu vaccination may recruit only limited new T cells, authors suggested.

One entry per CDR3 protein, called by TCRdb with MiXCR from the RT-PCR reads. The sample shows 500,000 or so distinct CDR3 sequences, roughly 9.7% of them seen only once. This clonotype came up many times. The antigen remains undetermined. The sample in question was PBMCs from blood, obtained roughly 47 days after vaccination. This TCR was recovered from a man aged 50 to 60 who received an inactivated influenza vaccine. This sequence joins TRBV5-6 and TRBJ2-7; D is ambiguous. The DNA for the CDR3 is TGTGCCTCTTCTTCTTTGTCCGAGCAGTACTTC. It is translated as CASSSLSEQYF.